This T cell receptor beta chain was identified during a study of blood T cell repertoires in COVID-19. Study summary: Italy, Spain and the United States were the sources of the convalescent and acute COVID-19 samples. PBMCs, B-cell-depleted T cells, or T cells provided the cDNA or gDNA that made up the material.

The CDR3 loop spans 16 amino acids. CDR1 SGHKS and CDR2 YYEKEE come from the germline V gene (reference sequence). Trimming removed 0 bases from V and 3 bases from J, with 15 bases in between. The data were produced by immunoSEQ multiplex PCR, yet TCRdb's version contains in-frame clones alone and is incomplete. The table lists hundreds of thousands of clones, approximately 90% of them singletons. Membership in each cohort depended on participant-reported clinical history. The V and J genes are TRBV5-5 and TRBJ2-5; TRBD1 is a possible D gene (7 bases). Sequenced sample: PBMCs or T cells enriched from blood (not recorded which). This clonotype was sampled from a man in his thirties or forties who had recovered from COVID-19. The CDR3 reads CASSLGARDREETQYF. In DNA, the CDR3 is TGTGCCAGCAGCTTGGGGGCGCGGGACAGAGAAGAGACCCAGTACTTC.